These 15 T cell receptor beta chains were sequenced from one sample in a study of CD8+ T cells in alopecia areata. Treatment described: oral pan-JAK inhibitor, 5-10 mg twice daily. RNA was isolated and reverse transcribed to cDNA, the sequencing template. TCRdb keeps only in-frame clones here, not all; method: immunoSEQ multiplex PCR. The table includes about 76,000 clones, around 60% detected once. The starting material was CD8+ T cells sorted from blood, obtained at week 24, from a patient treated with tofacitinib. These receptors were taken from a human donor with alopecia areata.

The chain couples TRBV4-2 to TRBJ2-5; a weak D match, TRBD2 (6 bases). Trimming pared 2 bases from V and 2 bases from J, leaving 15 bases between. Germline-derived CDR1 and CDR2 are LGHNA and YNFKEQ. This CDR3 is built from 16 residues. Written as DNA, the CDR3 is TGTGCCAGCAGCCAAACCAGATTGGGGGGTCAAGAGACCCAGTACTTC. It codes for CASSQTRLGGQETQYF.

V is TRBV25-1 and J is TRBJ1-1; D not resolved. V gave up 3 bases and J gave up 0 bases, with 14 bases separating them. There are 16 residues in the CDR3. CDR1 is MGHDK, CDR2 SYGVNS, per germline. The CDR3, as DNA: TGTGCCAGCAGTGACTCTTCTAAGGTCATGAACACTGAAGCTTTCTTT. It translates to CASSDSSKVMNTEAFF.

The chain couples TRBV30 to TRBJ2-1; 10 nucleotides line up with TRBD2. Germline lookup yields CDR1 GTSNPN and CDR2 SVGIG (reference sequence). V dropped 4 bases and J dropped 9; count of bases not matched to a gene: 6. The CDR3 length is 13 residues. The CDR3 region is CAWIRLAGVEQFF. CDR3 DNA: TGTGCCTGGATTCGGCTAGCGGGAGTTGAGCAGTTCTTC.

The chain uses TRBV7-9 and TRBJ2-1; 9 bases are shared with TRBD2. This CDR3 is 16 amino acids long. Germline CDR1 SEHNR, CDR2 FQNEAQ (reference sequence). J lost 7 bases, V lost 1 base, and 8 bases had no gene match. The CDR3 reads CASSLGGLAGQNEQFF. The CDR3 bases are TGTGCCAGCAGCTTAGGAGGTCTAGCGGGACAGAATGAGCAGTTCTTC.

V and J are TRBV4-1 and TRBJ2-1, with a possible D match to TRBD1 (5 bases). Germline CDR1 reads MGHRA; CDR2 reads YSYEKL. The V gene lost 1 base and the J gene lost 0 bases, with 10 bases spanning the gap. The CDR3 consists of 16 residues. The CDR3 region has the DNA TGCGCCAGCAGCCAAGGGGGCGGTCCCTCCTACAATGAGCAGTTCTTC. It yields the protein CASSQGGGPSYNEQFF.

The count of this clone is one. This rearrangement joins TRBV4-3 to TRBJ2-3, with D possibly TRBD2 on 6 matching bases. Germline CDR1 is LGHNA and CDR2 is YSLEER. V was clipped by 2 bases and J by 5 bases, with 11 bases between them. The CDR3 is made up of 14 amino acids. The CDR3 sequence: CASSQLREIDTQYF. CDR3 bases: TGCGCCAGCAGCCAACTACGGGAGATAGATACGCAGTATTTT.

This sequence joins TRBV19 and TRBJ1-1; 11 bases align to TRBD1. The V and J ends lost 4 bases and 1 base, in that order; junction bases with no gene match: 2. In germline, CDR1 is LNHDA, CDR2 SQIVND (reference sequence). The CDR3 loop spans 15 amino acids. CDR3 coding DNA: TGTGCCAGTAGTACGGACAGGGGGCCGAACACTGAAGCTTTCTTT. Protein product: CASSTDRGPNTEAFF.

The CDR3 DNA reads TGTGCCAGCAGTTGGACTAGCGGGCTGTACAATGAGCAGTTCTTC. Translation: CASSWTSGLYNEQFF. The chain links TRBV27 to TRBJ2-1; the match to TRBD2 covers 11 bases. This CDR3 spans 15 amino acids. Germline V gives CDR1 MNHEY, CDR2 SMNVEV (reference sequence). V shed 4 bases and J 4 bases; nucleotides not matched to a gene: 3.

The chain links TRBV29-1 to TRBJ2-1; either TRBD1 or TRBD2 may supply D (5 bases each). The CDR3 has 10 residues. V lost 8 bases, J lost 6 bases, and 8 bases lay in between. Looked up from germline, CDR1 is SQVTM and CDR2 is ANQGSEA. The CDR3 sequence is CSHGTNEQFF. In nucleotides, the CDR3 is TGCAGCCACGGGACCAATGAGCAGTTCTTC.

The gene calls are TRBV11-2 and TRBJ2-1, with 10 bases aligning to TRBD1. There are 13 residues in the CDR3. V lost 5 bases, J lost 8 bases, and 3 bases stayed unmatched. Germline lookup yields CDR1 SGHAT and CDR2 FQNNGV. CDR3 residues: CASSTGQGYEQFF. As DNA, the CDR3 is TGTGCCAGCAGCACGGGACAGGGGTATGAGCAGTTCTTC.

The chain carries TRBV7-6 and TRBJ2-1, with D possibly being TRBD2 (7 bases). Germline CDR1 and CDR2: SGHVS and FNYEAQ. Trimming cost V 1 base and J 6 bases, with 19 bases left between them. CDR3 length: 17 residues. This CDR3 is CASSLGLGGGIVNEQFF. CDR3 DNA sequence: TGTGCCAGCAGCTTAGGATTAGGGGGAGGGATTGTCAATGAGCAGTTCTTC.

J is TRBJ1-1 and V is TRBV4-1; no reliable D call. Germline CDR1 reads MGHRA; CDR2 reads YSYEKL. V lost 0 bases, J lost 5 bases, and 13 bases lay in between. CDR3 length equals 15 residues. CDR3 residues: CASSQEPGGRTEAFF. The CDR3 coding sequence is TGCGCCAGCAGCCAAGAACCGGGAGGAAGGACTGAAGCTTTCTTT.

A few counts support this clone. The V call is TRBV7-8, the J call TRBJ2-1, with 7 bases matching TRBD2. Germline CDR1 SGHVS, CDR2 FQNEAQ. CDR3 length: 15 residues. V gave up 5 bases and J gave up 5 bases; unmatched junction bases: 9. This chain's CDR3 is CASSARAGSNNEQFF. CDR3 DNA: TGTGCCAGCAGCGCAAGAGCGGGATCCAACAATGAGCAGTTCTTC.

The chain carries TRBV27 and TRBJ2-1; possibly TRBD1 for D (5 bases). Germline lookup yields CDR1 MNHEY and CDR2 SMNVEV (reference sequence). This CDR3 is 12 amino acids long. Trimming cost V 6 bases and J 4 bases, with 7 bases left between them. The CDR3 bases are TGTGCCAGCAGGTCAGGGTACAATGAGCAGTTCTTC. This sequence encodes CASRSGYNEQFF.

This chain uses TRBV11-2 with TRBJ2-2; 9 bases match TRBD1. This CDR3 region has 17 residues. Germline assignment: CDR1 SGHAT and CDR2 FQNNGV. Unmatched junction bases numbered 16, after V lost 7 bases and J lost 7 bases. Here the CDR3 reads CASTHSSRTGDDGELFF. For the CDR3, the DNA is TGTGCCAGCACCCATAGTTCCCGGACAGGGGATGACGGGGAGCTGTTTTTT.